Sequencing of this T cell receptor beta chain was carried out in a study of T cells in Graves' hyperthyroidism and ophthalmopathy (dated by TCRdb to the late 2010s). Study-wide context: Peripheral blood samples were taken at the time of initial diagnosis, prior to any treatment. To identify TCR V-J signatures that set the groups apart, the researchers used a discovery cohort of approximately 98 patients, made up of 40 to 45 with Graves' ophthalmopathy and some 58 with stable Graves' hyperthyroidism. An independent validation cohort of fewer than 20 hyperthyroidism patients and about 15 patients who later progressed to ophthalmopathy tested prospective prediction of ophthalmopathy. For training and testing, the 100 or so patients in the discovery cohort were randomly divided in a 7:3 ratio. In about 6 Graves' hyperthyroidism patients, the study also compared T-cell repertoires from thyroid tissue with T-cell repertoires from blood. Once sampling was done, hyperthyroidism patients were given methimazole at a starting dose of 30 mg daily, whereas ophthalmopathy patients were given high-dose intravenous methylprednisolone. The paper describes TCR Vbeta CDR3 sequencing of 135 peripheral blood samples, made up of 43 ophthalmopathy patients, roughly 72 hyperthyroidism patients and roughly 17 progressor patients.

V lost 11 bases and J lost 0 bases; the stretch between them is 23 bases long. CDR1 MGHDK and CDR2 SYGVNS were looked up in the germline V gene. The CDR3 holds 16 amino acids from the cysteine to the phenylalanine. Only the CDR3 DNA is retained, 48 bases long and in frame from the first base. Stable Graves' hyperthyroidism was defined as no progression to ophthalmopathy during 18 months of follow-up. The hyperthyroidism patients were between 18 and 65 years old and newly diagnosed, with a disease duration of less than 2 months. The study excluded patients with uncontrolled infections, other autoimmune diseases, pregnancy or lactation. Diagnoses were established on the basis of clinical symptoms, serum thyroxine and TRAb, thyroid ultrasound, and orbital computed tomography. Ficoll-Paque density gradient centrifugation was used to isolate PBMCs from 9.5 to 10 ml of fresh peripheral blood. Total RNA was extracted using Trizol reagent, and RNA quality was assessed on an Agilent 2100 Bioanalyzer.

The investigation overall reported the following: No statistical method was used to set the sample size in advance, and investigators knew the group allocation. A 13 V-J signature model separated ophthalmopathy from stable hyperthyroidism, with around 88% sensitivity and 81.08% specificity in cross-validation and 80%/75% in testing. Most expanded thyroid clonotypes (frequency above 0.001) were also found in blood, which suggests that blood repertoires may mirror thyroid immune responses. In validation, the model predicted progression to ophthalmopathy with 60% to 71% sensitivity and around 72% specificity, a median of around 6.6 months before onset.

In this sample, this clonotype turned up once. Its antigen is unknown. No base-level quality is on record; no much larger clone is a single base apart. Just one read gives weak support. The TCR beta CDR3 regions were amplified from the RNA transcripts. The first round of RT-PCR for the TCR CDR3 was performed with the HTBI primer set and the Qiagen OneStep RT-PCR kit. Libraries were constructed in a second round of multiplex PCR, after which size selection and purification were carried out. Paired-end sequencing of the libraries was performed with 100 bp reads on an Illumina HiSeq2000. Concerning the study's data processing: SOAPnuke was used to process the raw data, removing reads that contained adapters or uncalled bases, had a mean Phred below 15, or lacked an exact match to the constant primer or identifier. High-quality paired reads were merged using COPE v1.2.5, and each unique nucleotide sequence was defined as a clonotype. MiTCR v1.1 was used to align the clonotypes against IMGT TRBV, TRBD and TRBJ reference segments. Only V-J combinations with frequency above 0.0001, covering 98% to 99.2% of repertoires, were analysed. A TCS score was defined as the ratio of F50 (clonal expansion) to E x V (chaos), with BLOSUM62-based TCRdist applied between CDR3 peptides within each V-J. Welch's t-statistics and random forest reduced around 510 V-J features to roughly 13, which were used in a naive Bayes classifier (R e1071). The Morisita-Horn index was used to measure how similar the thyroid and blood repertoires were. TCRdb reworked the public reads: Q25 trimming with fastp, MiXCR clone assembly, productive beta chains retained. One record per CDR3 amino acid sequence lists the most common genes and DNA. The V and J calls and clone size come from TCRdb's table, not from the authors' own analysis. The sample includes more than 95,000 distinct CDR3 sequences, with 47% observed a single time. The ten largest clones add up to roughly 25% of the sample.

The clonotype comes from a man in his forties with Graves' hyperthyroidism. The chain employs TRBV25-1 and TRBJ2-7; the D segment could be TRBD1, given 5 matching bases. Input material: blood. CDR3 region: CAVLKRGRAGSYEQYF. The bases read TGTGCCGTCCTGAAGAGAGGCAGGGCAGGCTCCTACGAGCAGTACTTC.